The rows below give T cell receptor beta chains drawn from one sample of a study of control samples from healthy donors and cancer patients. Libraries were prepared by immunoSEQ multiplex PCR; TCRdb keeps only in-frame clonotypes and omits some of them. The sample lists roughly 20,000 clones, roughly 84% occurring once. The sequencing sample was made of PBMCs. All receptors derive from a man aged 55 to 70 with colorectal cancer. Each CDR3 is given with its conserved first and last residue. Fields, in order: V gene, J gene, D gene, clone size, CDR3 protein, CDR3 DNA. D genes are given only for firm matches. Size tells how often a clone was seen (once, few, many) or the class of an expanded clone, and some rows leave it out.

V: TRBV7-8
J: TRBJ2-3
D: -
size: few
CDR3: CASSLGGTGGTQYF
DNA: TGTGCCAGCAGCTTAGGGGGGACTGGAGGTACGCAGTATTTT

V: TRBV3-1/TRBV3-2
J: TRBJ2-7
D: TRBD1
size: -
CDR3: CASSLGTGEYEQYF
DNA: TGTGCCAGCAGCCTGGGGACAGGGGAGTACGAGCAGTACTTC

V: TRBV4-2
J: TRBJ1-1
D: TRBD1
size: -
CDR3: CASSQIQGARAFF
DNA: TGTGCCAGTAGCCAGATCCAGGGGGCGCGAGCTTTCTTT

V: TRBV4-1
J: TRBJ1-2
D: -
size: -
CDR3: CASSQDRPGGSAYYGYTF
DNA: TGCGCCAGCAGCCAAGACAGGCCGGGGGGGTCGGCCTACTATGGCTACACCTTC

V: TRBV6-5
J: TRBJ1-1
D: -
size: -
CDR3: CASSLPGPRSNTEAFF
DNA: TGTGCCAGCAGTTTGCCGGGACCCAGATCGAACACTGAAGCTTTCTTT

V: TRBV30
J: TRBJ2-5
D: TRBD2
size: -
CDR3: CAWSPGGGGETQYF
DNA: TGTGCCTGGAGTCCCGGGGGGGGCGGAGAGACCCAGTACTTC

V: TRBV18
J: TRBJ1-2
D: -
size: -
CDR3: CASSPPQGSGGYTF
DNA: TGTGCCAGCTCACCACCGCAGGGGAGTGGGGGCTACACCTTC

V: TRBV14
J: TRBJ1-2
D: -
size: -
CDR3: CASSQVDLGARSYGYTF
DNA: TGTGCCAGCAGCCAAGTCGATTTGGGGGCGCGGAGCTATGGCTACACCTTC

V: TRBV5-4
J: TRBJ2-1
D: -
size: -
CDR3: CASSLAPQGGDNEQFF
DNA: TGTGCCAGCAGCCTGGCCCCCCAGGGGGGCGACAATGAGCAGTTCTTC

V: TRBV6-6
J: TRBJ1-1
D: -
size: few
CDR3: CASSPRDRTMNTEAFF
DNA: TGTGCCAGCAGTCCTCGGGACCGGACCATGAACACTGAAGCTTTCTTT

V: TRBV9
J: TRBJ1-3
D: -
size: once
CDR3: CASSVDGRPSGNTIYF
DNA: TGTGCCAGCAGCGTAGACGGCAGGCCCTCTGGAAACACCATATATTTT

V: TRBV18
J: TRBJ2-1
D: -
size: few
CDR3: CASSPPGWNNEQFF
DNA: TGTGCCAGCTCACCACCAGGATGGAACAATGAGCAGTTCTTC

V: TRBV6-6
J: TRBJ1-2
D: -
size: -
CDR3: CASSYSTSGYGYTF
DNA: TGTGCCAGCAGTTACTCAACCTCGGGCTATGGCTACACCTTC

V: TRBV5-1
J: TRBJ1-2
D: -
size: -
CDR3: CASSLVTRNYGYTF
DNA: TGCGCCAGCAGCTTGGTAACCCGGAACTATGGCTACACCTTC

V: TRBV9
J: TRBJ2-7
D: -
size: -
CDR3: CASSVGNTGYEQYF
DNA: TGTGCCAGCAGCGTAGGTAATACGGGCTACGAGCAGTACTTC

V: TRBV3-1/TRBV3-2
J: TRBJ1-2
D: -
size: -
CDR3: CASSQTTAGGYGYTF
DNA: TGTGCCAGCAGCCAAACCACAGCCGGCGGCTATGGCTACACCTTC

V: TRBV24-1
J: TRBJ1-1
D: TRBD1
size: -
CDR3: CATSDSPGQGVNTEAFF
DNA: TGTGCCACCAGTGATTCTCCGGGACAGGGGGTGAACACTGAAGCTTTCTTT

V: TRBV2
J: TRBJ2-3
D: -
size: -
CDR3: CASSEILVDTQYF
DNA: TGTGCCAGCAGTGAAATTCTGGTCGATACGCAGTATTTT

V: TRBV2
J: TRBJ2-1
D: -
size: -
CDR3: CASYRVSQSDEQFF
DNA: TGTGCCAGTTACCGGGTCTCCCAAAGTGATGAGCAGTTCTTC

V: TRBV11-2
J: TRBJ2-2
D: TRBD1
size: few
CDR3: CASSFNEGAFGELFF
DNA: TGTGCCAGCAGCTTTAATGAGGGGGCCTTCGGGGAGCTGTTTTTT

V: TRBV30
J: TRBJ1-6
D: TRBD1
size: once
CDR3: CAWSLTGIFSPLHF
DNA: TGTGCCTGGAGTCTGACAGGGATTTTTTCACCCCTCCACTTT

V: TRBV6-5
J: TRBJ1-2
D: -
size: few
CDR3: CASSYSPYGYTF
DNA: TGTGCCAGCAGTTACTCACCCTATGGCTACACCTTC

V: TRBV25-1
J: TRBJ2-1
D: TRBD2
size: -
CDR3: CASSGPLGLAGGGEQFF
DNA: TGTGCCAGCAGTGGACCCCTGGGACTAGCGGGGGGCGGTGAGCAGTTCTTC

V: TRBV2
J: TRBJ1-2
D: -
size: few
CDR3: CASSGLGGYDYGYTF
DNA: TGTGCCAGCAGTGGACTTGGGGGATATGACTATGGCTACACCTTC

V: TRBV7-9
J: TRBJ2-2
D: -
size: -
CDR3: CASRRSGTVNTGELFF
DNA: TGTGCCAGCAGGCGATCCGGGACGGTTAACACCGGGGAGCTGTTTTTT

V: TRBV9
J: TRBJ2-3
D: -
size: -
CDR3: CASSVVGSPADTQYF
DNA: TGTGCCAGCAGCGTAGTTGGTTCGCCGGCAGATACGCAGTATTTT

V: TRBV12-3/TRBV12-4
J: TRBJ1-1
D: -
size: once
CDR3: CASRLSATAEAFF
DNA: TGTGCCAGCAGACTTTCGGCCACCGCTGAAGCTTTCTTT

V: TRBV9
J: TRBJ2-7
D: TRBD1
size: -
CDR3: CASSEDRGGEQYF
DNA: TGTGCCAGCAGCGAAGACAGGGGGGGCGAGCAGTACTTC

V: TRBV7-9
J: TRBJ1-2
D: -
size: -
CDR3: CASSLEGIVTGYTF
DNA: TGTGCCAGCAGCTTAGAAGGGATCGTGACGGGCTACACCTTC

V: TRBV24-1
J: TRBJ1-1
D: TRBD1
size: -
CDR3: CATSETGGTEAFF
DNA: TGTGCCACCAGTGAGACAGGGGGCACTGAAGCTTTCTTT

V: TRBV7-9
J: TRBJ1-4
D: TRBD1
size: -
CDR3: CASSKDRANEKLFF
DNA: TGTGCCAGCAGTAAGGACAGGGCTAATGAAAAACTGTTTTTT

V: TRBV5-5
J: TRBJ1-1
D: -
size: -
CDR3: CASSLGGMTEAFF
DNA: TGTGCCAGCAGCTTGGGGGGGATGACTGAAGCTTTCTTT

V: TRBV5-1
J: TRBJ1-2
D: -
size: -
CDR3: CASSWGWNYGYTF
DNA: TGCGCCAGCAGCTGGGGGTGGAACTATGGCTACACCTTC

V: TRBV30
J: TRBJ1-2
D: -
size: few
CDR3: CAWSPGNYGYTF
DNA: TGTGCCTGGAGCCCCGGGAATTATGGCTACACCTTC

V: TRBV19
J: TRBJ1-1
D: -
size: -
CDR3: CASSPGPGGLGTEAFF
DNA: TGTGCCAGTAGTCCCGGCCCCGGGGGCTTGGGCACTGAAGCTTTCTTT

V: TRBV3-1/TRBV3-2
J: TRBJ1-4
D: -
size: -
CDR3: CASSPSERGATNEKLFF
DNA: TGTGCCAGCAGCCCCTCTGAGAGGGGCGCAACTAATGAAAAACTGTTTTTT

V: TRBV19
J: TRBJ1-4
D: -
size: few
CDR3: CASSIGTTTNEKLFF
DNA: TGTGCCAGTAGTATTGGGACAACAACTAATGAAAAACTGTTTTTT